A selection of T cell receptor beta chains follows, all from one sample in a study of blood T cell repertoires in COVID-19. Some clones are missing from TCRdb's copy, which holds only in-frame ones; the method was immunoSEQ multiplex PCR. The sample has some 150,000 clones; more than 80% are singletons. Material for sequencing was peripheral blood. The receptors originated from a human donor in a cohort sampled during active COVID-19. The CDR3 runs from the conserved cysteine through the conserved F or W. D genes are given only for firm matches. Clone size appears in some rows only: once, few, many, or a class for an expanded clone.

-	-	TRBV7-6	TRBJ2-7	CASSLAAVGNWEQYF	TGTGCCAGCAGCTTAGCTGCTGTTGGCAATTGGGAGCAGTACTTC
-	many	TRBV7-9	TRBJ1-6	CASSLDGRVGSPLHF	TGTGCCAGCAGCTTAGATGGCAGGGTGGGATCACCCCTCCACTTT
-	-	TRBV29-1	TRBJ2-1	CSVAPAGYNEQFF	TGCAGCGTTGCCCCCGCGGGCTACAATGAGCAGTTCTTC
TRBD1	once	TRBV7-9	TRBJ1-2	CASSLSGQGALKANYGYTF	TGTGCCAGCAGCTTATCGGGACAGGGGGCCCTGAAAGCTAACTATGGCTACACCTTC
TRBD1	-	TRBV24-1	TRBJ2-1	CATSPSTGGAYNEQFF	TGTGCCACCAGTCCCTCTACAGGGGGCGCTTACAATGAGCAGTTCTTC
TRBD2	-	TRBV27	TRBJ2-3	CASSLSQTSGSTDTQYF	TGTGCCAGCAGTTTATCCCAAACTAGCGGAAGCACAGATACGCAGTATTTT
-	-	TRBV19	TRBJ1-1	CASSIDGGTEAFF	TGTGCCAGTAGTATAGACGGGGGCACTGAAGCTTTCTTT
-	few	TRBV15	TRBJ1-1	CATNRGRGNTEAFF	TGTGCCACCAACAGAGGGCGAGGGAACACTGAAGCTTTCTTT
-	-	TRBV6-5	TRBJ1-5	CASSYSGGVDQPQHF	TGTGCCAGCAGTTACAGCGGGGGCGTGGATCAGCCCCAGCATTTT
TRBD1	-	TRBV2	TRBJ2-1	CASTGTVYNEQFF	TGTGCCAGCACCGGGACAGTCTACAATGAGCAGTTCTTC
-	-	TRBV28	TRBJ1-6	CASRGQGLGNSPLHF	TGTGCCAGCAGAGGGCAGGGTTTAGGTAATTCACCCCTCCACTTT
-	-	TRBV25-1	TRBJ1-1	CASSGTENTEAFF	TGTGCCAGCAGTGGGACAGAAAACACTGAAGCTTTCTTT
-	many	TRBV11-2	TRBJ1-2	CASSLGVGAYGYTF	TGTGCCAGCAGCTTAGGGGTTGGGGCGTATGGCTACACCTTC
-	-	TRBV27	TRBJ1-1	CASRTFLGQPETEAFF	TGTGCCAGCAGAACTTTCTTAGGACAGCCCGAAACTGAAGCTTTCTTT
-	-	TRBV2	TRBJ1-1	CASGHTEAFF	TGTGCCAGCGGCCACACTGAAGCTTTCTTT
TRBD2	once	TRBV19	TRBJ2-5	CASSISGGFQETQYF	TGTGCCAGTAGTATAAGCGGGGGCTTCCAAGAGACCCAGTACTTC
-	-	TRBV2	TRBJ2-2	CASSGNERTLHGELFF	TGTGCCAGCAGTGGAAACGAGAGGACACTCCACGGGGAGCTGTTTTTT
-	once	TRBV18	TRBJ1-4	CASSPRSGDEKLFF	TGTGCCAGCTCACCGAGATCCGGGGATGAAAAACTGTTTTTT
TRBD1	-	TRBV2	TRBJ2-1	CASKLRTGSYNEQFF	TGTGCCAGCAAACTTAGGACAGGGTCCTACAATGAGCAGTTCTTC
-	-	TRBV19	TRBJ1-2	CASSISPGTNYGYTF	TGTGCCAGTAGTATTAGCCCGGGTACTAACTATGGCTACACCTTC
-	-	TRBV9	TRBJ2-7	CASSVGGDSVSYEQYF	TGTGCCAGCAGCGTCGGCGGGGACAGCGTCTCCTACGAGCAGTACTTC
-	-	TRBV5-1	TRBJ2-5	CASSPTGRQETQYF	TGCGCCAGCAGCCCGACGGGTCGACAAGAGACCCAGTACTTC
-	-	TRBV9	TRBJ2-3	CASSVRTSTDTQYF	TGTGCCAGCAGCGTTAGGACTAGCACAGATACGCAGTATTTT
TRBD1	-	TRBV2	TRBJ2-3	CASSRGRGTDTQYF	TGTGCCAGCTCCAGGGGGCGGGGAACAGATACGCAGTATTTT
TRBD1	-	TRBV2	TRBJ1-2	CASSDTGGHGYTF	TGTGCCAGCAGTGACACAGGGGGCCATGGCTACACCTTC
TRBD2	-	TRBV7-9	TRBJ2-5	CASSLGRLAGPQETQYF	TGTGCCAGCAGCTTGGGGCGATTAGCGGGGCCCCAAGAGACCCAGTACTTC
TRBD2	-	TRBV7-8	TRBJ2-3	CASSLGFPGLAGENTQYF	TGTGCCAGCAGCTTAGGTTTCCCGGGGCTAGCGGGAGAGAATACGCAGTATTTT
-	-	TRBV9	TRBJ2-3	CASSGRERTDTQYF	TGTGCCAGCAGCGGCAGGGAACGCACAGATACGCAGTATTTT
-	once	TRBV7-8	TRBJ1-2	CASSSGTRPNYGYTF	TGTGCCAGCAGCTCCGGGACAAGGCCAAACTATGGCTACACCTTC
TRBD1	-	TRBV6-1	TRBJ1-5	CASSESAGGSNQPQHF	TGTGCCAGCAGTGAATCCGCAGGGGGGAGCAATCAGCCCCAGCATTTT
TRBD1	-	TRBV19	TRBJ2-7	CASSIPPGQVKYEQYF	TGTGCCAGTAGTATCCCGCCGGGACAGGTGAAGTACGAGCAGTACTTC
-	-	TRBV30	TRBJ1-2	CAWTKGRGSYGYTF	TGTGCCTGGACTAAGGGTCGGGGTTCCTATGGCTACACCTTC
-	once	TRBV7-8	TRBJ2-2	CASSLGQVFNTGELFF	TGTGCCAGCAGCTTAGGACAGGTCTTCAACACCGGGGAGCTGTTTTTT
TRBD1	-	TRBV11-2	TRBJ1-2	CASSWVRGLANYGYTF	TGTGCCAGCAGCTGGGTGAGGGGGCTAGCTAACTATGGCTACACCTTC
TRBD1	once	TRBV10-3	TRBJ1-2	CAISEWMTGKSGYTF	TGTGCCATCAGTGAATGGATGACAGGGAAGTCCGGCTACACCTTC
-	-	TRBV5-4	TRBJ2-3	CASSLRGSDTQYF	TGTGCCAGCAGCTTGCGGGGTTCGGATACGCAGTATTTT
TRBD1	-	TRBV7-9	TRBJ2-1	CASSLRTGVGEQFF	TGTGCCAGCAGCCTAAGGACAGGGGTGGGTGAGCAGTTCTTC
TRBD2	-	TRBV5-4	TRBJ2-3	CASRDPRGGRATDTQYF	TGTGCCAGCAGGGACCCCCGGGGCGGGAGGGCTACAGATACGCAGTATTTT
TRBD2	-	TRBV5-1	TRBJ2-5	CASSLWGSGGQETQYF	TGCGCCAGCAGCTTGTGGGGTAGCGGGGGTCAAGAGACCCAGTACTTC
-	-	TRBV4-2	TRBJ2-1	CASSQVRDYNNEQFF	TGTGCCAGCAGCCAAGTTAGAGACTATAACAATGAGCAGTTCTTC
TRBD1	-	TRBV9	TRBJ2-5	CASSVVPGQGRETQYF	TGTGCCAGCAGCGTAGTCCCCGGACAGGGGAGGGAGACCCAGTACTTC
-	once	TRBV30	TRBJ1-2	CAWSRDTGFHGYTF	TGTGCCTGGAGCCGCGACACAGGGTTCCATGGCTACACCTTC
-	once	TRBV20-1	TRBJ2-3	CSASVDTQYF	TGCAGTGCCTCTGTGGATACGCAGTATTTT
TRBD1	many	TRBV6-5	TRBJ1-5	CASTIRTGDQPQHF	TGTGCCAGCACCATCCGGACAGGGGATCAGCCCCAGCATTTT
TRBD1	-	TRBV6-5	TRBJ1-1	CASSDPTGASPEAFF	TGTGCCAGCAGCGACCCGACAGGGGCGAGCCCTGAAGCTTTCTTT
-	-	TRBV18	TRBJ2-2	CASSPQRGTNTGELFF	TGTGCCAGCTCACCACAGCGCGGAACCAACACCGGGGAGCTGTTTTTT
-	-	TRBV30	TRBJ1-5	CAWSTVSNQPQHF	TGTGCCTGGAGTACTGTTAGCAATCAGCCCCAGCATTTT
TRBD1	-	TRBV5-4	TRBJ2-4	CAIPGTGDIQYF	TGTGCCATCCCCGGGACAGGGGACATTCAGTACTTC
TRBD2	-	TRBV19	TRBJ2-1	CASKPSGYNEQFF	TGTGCCAGTAAGCCTAGCGGCTACAATGAGCAGTTCTTC